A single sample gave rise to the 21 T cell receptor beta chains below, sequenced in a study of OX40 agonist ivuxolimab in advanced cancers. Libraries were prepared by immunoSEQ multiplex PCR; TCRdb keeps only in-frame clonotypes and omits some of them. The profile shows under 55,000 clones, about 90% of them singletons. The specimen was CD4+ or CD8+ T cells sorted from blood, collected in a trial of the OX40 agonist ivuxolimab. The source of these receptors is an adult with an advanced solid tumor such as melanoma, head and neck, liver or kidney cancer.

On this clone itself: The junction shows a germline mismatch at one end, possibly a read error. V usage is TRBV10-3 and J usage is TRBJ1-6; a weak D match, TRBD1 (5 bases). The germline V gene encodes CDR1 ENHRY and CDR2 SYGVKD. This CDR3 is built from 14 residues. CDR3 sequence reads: CAIRTDSFNSPLHF. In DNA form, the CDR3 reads TGTGCCATCAGGACAGATTCCTTTAATTCACCCCTCCACTTT.

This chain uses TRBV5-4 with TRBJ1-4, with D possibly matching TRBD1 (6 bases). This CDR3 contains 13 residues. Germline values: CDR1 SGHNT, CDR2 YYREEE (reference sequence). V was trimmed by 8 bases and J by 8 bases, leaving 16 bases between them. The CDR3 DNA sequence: TGTGCCAGTAGGTCACAGGGAGGGGAAAAACTGTTTTTT. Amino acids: CASRSQGGEKLFF.

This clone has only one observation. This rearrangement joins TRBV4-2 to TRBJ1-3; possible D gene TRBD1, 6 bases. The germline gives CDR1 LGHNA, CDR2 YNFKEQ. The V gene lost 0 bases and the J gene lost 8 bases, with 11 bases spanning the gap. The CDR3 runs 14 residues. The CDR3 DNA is TGTGCCAGCAGCCAAGATTTAAGGGGGTACACCATATATTTT. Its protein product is CASSQDLRGYTIYF.

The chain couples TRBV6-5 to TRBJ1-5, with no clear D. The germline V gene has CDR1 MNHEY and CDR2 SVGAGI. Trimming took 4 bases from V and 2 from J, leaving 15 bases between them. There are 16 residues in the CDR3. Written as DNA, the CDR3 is TGTGCCAGCAGTTCCCGTACGGGGTTGGGCAATCAGCCCCAGCATTTT. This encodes CASSSRTGLGNQPQHF.

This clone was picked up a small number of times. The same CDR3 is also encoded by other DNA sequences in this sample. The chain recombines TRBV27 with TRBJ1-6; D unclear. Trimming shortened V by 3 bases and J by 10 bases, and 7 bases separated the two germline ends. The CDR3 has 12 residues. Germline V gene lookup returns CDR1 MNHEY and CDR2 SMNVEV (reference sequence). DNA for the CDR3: TGTGCCAGCAGTTTGGGATACTCACCCCTCCACTTT. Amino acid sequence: CASSLGYSPLHF.

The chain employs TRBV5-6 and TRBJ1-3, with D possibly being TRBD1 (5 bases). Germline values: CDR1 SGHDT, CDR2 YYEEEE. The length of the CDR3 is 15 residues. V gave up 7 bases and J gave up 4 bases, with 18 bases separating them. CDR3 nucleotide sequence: TGTGCCAGCCTGACAAGGGAGGGGTCCGGAAACACCATATATTTT. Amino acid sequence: CASLTREGSGNTIYF. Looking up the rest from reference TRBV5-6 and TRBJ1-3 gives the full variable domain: DAGVTQSPTHLIKTRGQQVTLRCSPKSGHDTVSWYQQALGQGPQFIFQYYEEEERQRGNFPDRFSGHQFPNYSSELNVNALLLGDSALYLCASLTREGSGNTIYFGEGSWLTVV.

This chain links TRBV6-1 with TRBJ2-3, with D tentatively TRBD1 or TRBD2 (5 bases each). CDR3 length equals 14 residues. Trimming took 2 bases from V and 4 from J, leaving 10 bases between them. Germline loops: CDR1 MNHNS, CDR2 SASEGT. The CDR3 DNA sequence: TGTGCCAGCAGTGAAACTGGGGGAGCAGATACGCAGTATTTT. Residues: CASSETGGADTQYF.

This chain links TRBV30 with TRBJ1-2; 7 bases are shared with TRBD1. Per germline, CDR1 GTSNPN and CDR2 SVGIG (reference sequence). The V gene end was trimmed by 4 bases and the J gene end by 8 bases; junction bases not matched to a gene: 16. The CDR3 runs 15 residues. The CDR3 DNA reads TGTGCCTGGATTCTCATCCCGACAGGGTGGCGGGGCTACACCTTC. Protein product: CAWILIPTGWRGYTF.

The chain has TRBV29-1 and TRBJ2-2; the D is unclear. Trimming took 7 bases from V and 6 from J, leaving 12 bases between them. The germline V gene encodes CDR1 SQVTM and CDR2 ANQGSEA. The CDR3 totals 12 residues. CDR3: CSALMRPGELFF. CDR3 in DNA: TGCAGCGCCCTCATGAGGCCCGGGGAGCTGTTTTTT.

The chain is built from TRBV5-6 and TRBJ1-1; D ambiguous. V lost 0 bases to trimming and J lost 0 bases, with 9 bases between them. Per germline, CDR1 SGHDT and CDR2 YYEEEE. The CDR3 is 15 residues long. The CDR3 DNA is TGTGCCAGCAGCTTGGTAAAAAGGGTGAACACTGAAGCTTTCTTT. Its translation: CASSLVKRVNTEAFF.

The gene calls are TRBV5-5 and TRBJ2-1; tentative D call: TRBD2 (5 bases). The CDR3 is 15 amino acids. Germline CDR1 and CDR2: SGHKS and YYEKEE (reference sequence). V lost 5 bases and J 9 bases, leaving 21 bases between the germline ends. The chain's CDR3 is CASSSSPGPEGEQFF. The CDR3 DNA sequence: TGTGCCAGCAGTTCGTCCCCCGGCCCCGAGGGTGAGCAGTTCTTC.

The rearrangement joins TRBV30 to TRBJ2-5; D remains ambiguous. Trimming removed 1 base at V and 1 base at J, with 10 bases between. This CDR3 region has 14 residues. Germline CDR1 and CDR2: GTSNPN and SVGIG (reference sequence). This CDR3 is CAWSATQPQETQYF. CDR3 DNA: TGTGCCTGGAGTGCGACTCAGCCCCAAGAGACCCAGTACTTC.

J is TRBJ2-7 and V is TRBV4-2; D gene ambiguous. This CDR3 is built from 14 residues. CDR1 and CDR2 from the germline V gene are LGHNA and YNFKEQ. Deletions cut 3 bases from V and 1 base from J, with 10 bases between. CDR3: CASSQGGGSYEQYF. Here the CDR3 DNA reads TGTGCCAGCAGCCAGGGTGGTGGGTCCTACGAGCAGTACTTC.

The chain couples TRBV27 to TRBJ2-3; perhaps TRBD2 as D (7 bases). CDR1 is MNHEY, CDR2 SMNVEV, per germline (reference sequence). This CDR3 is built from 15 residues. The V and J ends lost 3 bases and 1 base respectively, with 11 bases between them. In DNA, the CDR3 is TGTGCCAGCAGTTTTGGGGGGGCCGGCACAGATACGCAGTATTTT. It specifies CASSFGGAGTDTQYF.

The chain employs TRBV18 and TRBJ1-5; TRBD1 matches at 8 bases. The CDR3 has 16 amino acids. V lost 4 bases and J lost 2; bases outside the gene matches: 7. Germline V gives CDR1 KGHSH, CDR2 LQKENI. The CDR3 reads CASSQGQGGGNQPQHF. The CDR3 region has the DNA TGTGCCAGCTCACAAGGACAGGGAGGGGGCAATCAGCCCCAGCATTTT.

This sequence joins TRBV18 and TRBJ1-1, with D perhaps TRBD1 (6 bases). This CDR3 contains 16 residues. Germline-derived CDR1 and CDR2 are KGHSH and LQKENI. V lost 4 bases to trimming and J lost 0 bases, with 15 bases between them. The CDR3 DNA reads TGTGCCAGCTCACGAGACAGGAAAAACATGAACACTGAAGCTTTCTTT. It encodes CASSRDRKNMNTEAFF. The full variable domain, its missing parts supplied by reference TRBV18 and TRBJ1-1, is NAGVMQNPRHLVRRRGQEARLRCSPMKGHSHVYWYRQLPEEGLKFMVYLQKENIIDESGMPKERFSAEFPKEGPSILRIQQVVRGDSAAYFCASSRDRKNMNTEAFFGQGTRLTVV.

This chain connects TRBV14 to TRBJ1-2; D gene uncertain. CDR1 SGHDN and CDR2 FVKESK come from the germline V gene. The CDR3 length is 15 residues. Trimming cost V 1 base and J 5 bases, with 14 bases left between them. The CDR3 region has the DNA TGTGCCAGCAGCCAAGGCACCGGGAGCCTATATGGCTACACCTTC. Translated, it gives CASSQGTGSLYGYTF.

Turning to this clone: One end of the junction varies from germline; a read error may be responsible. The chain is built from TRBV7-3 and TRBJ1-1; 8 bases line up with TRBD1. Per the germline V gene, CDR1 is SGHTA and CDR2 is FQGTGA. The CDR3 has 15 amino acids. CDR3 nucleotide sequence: TGTGCCAGCAGCTCCCAGACAGGGGTGAAGACTGAAGCTTTCTTT. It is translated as CASSSQTGVKTEAFF.

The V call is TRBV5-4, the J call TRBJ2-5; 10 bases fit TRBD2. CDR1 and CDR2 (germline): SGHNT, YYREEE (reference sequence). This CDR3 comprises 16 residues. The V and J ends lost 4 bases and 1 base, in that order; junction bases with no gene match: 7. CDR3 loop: CASSQNLAGAQETQYF. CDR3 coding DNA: TGTGCCAGCAGCCAGAACCTAGCGGGGGCCCAAGAGACCCAGTACTTC.

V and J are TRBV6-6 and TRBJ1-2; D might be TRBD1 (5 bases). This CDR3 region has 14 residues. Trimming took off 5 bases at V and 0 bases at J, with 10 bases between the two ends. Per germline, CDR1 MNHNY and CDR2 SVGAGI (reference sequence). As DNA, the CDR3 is TGTGCCAGCAGTCCGACAGCGACTAACTATGGCTACACCTTC. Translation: CASSPTATNYGYTF.

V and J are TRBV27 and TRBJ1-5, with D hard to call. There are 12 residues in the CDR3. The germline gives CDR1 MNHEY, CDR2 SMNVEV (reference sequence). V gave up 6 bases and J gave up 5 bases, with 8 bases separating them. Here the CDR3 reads CASSERDQPQHF. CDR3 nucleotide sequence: TGTGCCAGCAGCGAGAGAGATCAGCCCCAGCATTTT.